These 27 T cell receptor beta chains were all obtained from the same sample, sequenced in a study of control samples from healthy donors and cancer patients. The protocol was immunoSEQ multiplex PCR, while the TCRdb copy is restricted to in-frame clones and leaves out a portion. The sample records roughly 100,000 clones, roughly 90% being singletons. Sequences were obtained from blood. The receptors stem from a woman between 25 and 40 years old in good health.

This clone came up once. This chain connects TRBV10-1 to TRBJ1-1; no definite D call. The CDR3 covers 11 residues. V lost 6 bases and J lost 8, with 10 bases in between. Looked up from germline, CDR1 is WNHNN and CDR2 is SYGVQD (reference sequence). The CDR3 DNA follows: TGCGCCAGCAGCGACGGCGCCGAAGCTTTCTTT. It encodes CASSDGAEAFF.

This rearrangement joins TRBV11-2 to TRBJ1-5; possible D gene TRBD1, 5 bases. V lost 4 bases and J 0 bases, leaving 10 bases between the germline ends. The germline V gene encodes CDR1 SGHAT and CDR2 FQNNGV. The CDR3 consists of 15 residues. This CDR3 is CASSSQGVSNQPQHF. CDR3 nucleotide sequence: TGTGCCAGCAGCTCCCAGGGTGTTAGCAATCAGCCCCAGCATTTT. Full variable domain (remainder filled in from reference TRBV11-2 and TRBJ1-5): EAGVAQSPRYKIIEKRQSVAFWCNPISGHATLYWYQQILGQGPKLLIQFQNNGVVDDSQLPKDRFSAERLKGVDSTLKIQPAKLEDSAVYLCASSSQGVSNQPQHFGDGTRLSIL.

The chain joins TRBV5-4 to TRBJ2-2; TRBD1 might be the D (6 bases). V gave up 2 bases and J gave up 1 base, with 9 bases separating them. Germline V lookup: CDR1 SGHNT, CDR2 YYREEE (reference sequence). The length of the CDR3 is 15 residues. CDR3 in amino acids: CASSFLQGNTGELFF. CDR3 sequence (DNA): TGTGCCAGCAGCTTTCTACAGGGGAACACCGGGGAGCTGTTTTTT.

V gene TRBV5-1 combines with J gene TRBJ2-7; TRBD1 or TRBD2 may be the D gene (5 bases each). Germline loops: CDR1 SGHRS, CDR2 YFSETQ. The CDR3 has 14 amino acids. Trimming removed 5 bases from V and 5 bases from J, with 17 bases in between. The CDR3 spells CASRARGVRNEQYF. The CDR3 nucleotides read TGCGCCAGCAGGGCAAGGGGAGTGAGGAACGAGCAGTACTTC.

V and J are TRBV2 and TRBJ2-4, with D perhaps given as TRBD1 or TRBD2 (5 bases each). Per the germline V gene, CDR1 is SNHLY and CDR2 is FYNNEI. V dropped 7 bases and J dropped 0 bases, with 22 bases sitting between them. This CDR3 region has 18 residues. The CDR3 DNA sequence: TGTGCCAGCACCTCCCGGCCAGGGAGCCCTTTAGCCAAAAACATTCAGTACTTC. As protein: CASTSRPGSPLAKNIQYF. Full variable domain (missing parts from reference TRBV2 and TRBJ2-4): EPEVTQTPSHQVTQMGQEVILRCVPISNHLYFYWYRQILGQKVEFLVSFYNNEISEKSEIFDDQFSVERPDGSNFTLKIRSTKLEDSAMYFCASTSRPGSPLAKNIQYFGAGTRLSVL.

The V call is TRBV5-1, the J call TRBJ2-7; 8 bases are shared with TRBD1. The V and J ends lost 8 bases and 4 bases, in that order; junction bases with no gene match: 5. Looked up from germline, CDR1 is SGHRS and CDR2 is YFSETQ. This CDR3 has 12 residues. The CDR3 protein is CASKDRVYEQYF. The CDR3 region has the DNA TGCGCCAGTAAGGACAGGGTTTACGAGCAGTACTTC.

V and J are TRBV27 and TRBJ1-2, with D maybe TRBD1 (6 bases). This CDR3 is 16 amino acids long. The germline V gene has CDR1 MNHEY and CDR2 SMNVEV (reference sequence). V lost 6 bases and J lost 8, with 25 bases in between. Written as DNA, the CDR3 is TGTGCCAGCAGGTCCCTGGGGGGGCTCCCCTCTTTCGGCTACACCTTC. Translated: CASRSLGGLPSFGYTF.

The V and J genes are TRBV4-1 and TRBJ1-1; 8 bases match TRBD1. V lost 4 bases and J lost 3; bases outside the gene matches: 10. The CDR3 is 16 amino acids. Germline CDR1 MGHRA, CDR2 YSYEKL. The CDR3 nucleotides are TGCGCCAGCAGCCGCCCCAGGGAACAGGGGGACACTGAAGCTTTCTTT. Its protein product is CASSRPREQGDTEAFF.

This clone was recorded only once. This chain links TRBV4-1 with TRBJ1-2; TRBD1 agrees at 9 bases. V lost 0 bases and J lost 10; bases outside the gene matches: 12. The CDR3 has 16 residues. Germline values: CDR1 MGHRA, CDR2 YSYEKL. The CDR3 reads CASSQDQGLRDRDYTF. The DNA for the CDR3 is TGCGCCAGCAGCCAAGATCAGGGGTTGAGGGACAGGGACTACACCTTC.

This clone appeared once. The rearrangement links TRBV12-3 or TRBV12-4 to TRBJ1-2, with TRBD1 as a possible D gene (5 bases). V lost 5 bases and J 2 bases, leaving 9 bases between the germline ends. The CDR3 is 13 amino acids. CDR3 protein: CASSGTLNYGYTF. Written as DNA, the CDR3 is TGTGCCAGCAGTGGGACGTTGAACTATGGCTACACCTTC.

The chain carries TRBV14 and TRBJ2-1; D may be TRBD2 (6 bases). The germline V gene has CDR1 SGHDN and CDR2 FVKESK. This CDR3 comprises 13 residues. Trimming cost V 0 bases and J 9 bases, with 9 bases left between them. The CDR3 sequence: CASSQDRRGEQFF. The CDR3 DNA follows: TGTGCCAGCAGCCAAGATCGGAGGGGTGAGCAGTTCTTC.

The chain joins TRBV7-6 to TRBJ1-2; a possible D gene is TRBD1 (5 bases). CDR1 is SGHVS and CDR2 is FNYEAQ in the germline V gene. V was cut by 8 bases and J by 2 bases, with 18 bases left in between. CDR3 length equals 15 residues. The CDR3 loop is CASCLDQGVNYGYTF. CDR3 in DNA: TGTGCCAGCTGCCTTGATCAGGGAGTCAACTATGGCTACACCTTC.

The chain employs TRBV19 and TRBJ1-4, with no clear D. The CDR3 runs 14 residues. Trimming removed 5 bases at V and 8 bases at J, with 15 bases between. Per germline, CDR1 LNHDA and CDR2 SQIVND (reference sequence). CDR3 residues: CASSSSGVTEKLFF. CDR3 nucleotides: TGTGCCAGTAGTTCAAGCGGCGTAACCGAAAAACTGTTTTTT.

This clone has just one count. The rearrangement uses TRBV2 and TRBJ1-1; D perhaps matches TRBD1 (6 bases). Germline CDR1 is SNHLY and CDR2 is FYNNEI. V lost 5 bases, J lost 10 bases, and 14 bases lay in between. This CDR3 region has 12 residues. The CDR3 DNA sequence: TGTGCCAGCAGTCCAGGGGAGGTGAGAGCTTTCTTT. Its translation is CASSPGEVRAFF.

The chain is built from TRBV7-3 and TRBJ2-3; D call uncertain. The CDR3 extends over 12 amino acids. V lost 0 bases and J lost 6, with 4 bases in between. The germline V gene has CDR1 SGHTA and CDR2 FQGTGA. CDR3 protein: CASSLTGDTQYF. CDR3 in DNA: TGTGCCAGCAGCTTAACGGGGGATACGCAGTATTTT.

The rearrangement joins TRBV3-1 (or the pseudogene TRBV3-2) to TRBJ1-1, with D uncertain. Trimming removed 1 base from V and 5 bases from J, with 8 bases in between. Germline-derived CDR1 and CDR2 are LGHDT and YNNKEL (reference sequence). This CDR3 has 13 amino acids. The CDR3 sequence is CASSQGLRTEAFF. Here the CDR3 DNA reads TGTGCCAGCAGCCAAGGCCTACGGACTGAAGCTTTCTTT.

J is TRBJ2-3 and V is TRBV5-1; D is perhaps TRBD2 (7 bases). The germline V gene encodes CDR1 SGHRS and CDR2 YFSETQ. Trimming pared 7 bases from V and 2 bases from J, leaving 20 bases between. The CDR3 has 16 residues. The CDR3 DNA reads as TGCGCCAGCTCGCCCCGGGCGGGGGCCCCCACAGATACGCAGTATTTT. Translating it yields CASSPRAGAPTDTQYF.

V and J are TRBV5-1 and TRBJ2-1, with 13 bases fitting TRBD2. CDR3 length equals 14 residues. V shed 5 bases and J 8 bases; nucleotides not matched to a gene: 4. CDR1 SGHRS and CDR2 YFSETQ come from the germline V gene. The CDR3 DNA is TGCGCCAGCAGGGGGACTAGCGGGATCGATGAGCAGTTCTTC. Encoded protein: CASRGTSGIDEQFF.

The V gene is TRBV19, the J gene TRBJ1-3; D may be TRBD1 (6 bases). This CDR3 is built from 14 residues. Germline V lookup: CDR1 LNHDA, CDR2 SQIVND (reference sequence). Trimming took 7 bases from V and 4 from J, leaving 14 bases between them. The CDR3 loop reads CASTPGGWGNTIYF. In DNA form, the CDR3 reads TGTGCCAGTACCCCCGGGGGCTGGGGAAACACCATATATTTT.

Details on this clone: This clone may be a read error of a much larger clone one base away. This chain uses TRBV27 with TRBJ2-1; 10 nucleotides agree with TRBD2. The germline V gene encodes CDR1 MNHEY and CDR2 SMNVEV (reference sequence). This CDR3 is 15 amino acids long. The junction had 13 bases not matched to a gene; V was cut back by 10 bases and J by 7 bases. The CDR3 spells CATRYQRGGVNEQFF. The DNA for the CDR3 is TGTGCCACCAGATACCAGCGGGGGGGGGTTAATGAGCAGTTCTTC.

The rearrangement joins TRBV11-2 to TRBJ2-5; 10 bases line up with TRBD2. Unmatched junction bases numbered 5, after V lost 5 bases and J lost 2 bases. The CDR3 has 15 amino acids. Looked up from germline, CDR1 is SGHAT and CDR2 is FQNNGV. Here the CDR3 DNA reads TGTGCCAGCAGCCTTAGCGGGGGGCGACAAGAGACCCAGTACTTC. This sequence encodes CASSLSGGRQETQYF.

The CDR3 here is CASSPAPGTTNQPQHF. CDR3 in DNA: TGTGCCAGCAGCCCGGCCCCCGGGACAACCAATCAGCCCCAGCATTTT. The chain links TRBV5-4 to TRBJ1-5; tentative D call: TRBD1 (6 bases). Per germline, CDR1 SGHNT and CDR2 YYREEE (reference sequence). The CDR3 is 16 amino acids. Trimming removed 4 bases at V and 3 bases at J, with 17 bases between.

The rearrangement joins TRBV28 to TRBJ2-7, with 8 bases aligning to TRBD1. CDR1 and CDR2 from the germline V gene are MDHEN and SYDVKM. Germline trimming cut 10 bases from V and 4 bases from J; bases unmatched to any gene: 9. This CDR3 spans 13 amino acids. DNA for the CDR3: TGTGCCACCGCGGACAGGGTGCGGTACGAGCAGTACTTC. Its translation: CATADRVRYEQYF.

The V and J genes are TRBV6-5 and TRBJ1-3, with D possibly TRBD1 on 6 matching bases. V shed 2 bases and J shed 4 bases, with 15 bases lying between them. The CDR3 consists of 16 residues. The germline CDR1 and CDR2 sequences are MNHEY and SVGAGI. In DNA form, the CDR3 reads TGTGCCAGCAGTTACCTCCAGGGGATATCCGGAAACACCATATATTTT. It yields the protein CASSYLQGISGNTIYF.

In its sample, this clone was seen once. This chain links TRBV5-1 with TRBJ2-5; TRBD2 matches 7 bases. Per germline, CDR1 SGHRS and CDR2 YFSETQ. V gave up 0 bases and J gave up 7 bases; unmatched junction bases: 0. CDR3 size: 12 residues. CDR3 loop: CASSLERGTQYF. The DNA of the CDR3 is TGCGCCAGCAGCTTGGAGCGGGGGACCCAGTACTTC.

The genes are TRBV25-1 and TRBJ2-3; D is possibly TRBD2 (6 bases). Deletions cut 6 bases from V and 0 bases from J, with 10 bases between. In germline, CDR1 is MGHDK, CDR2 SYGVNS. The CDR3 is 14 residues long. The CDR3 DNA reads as TGTGCCAGCAGCTTCGGGGGAAGCACAGATACGCAGTATTTT. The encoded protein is CASSFGGSTDTQYF.

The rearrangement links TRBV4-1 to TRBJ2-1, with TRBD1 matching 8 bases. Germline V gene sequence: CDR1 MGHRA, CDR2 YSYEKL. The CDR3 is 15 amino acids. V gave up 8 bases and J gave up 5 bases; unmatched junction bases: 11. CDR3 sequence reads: CASVSGTGPNNEQFF. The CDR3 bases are TGCGCCAGCGTTTCCGGGACAGGCCCAAACAATGAGCAGTTCTTC.